The 10 T cell receptor beta chains below all came from one sample that was sequenced in a study of tumor-infiltrating lymphocytes in primary liver carcinoma. A constant-region primer served to make TCR beta cDNA from about 0.45 ug total RNA. Three-round nested multiplex PCR performed with slightly modified ARM-PCR produced the TCR beta libraries. Two initial PCR rounds of roughly 10 cycles each paired TRBV1-TRBV30 forward primers with a C-beta reverse primer. Each CDR3 protein is one row after TCRdb ran MiXCR on the multiplex PCR reads. The table records roughly 190,000 distinct CDR3 sequences, about 85% of them present only once. Scientists recovered RNA and DNA together from around 20-30 mg of unsorted bulk tissue. Sequenced: tumor tissue from primary liver carcinoma. The receptors derive from a man in his forties or fifties with primary liver carcinoma and hepatitis B virus infection.

The J gene is TRBJ2-4, the V gene TRBV29-1; D is perhaps TRBD2 (5 bases). Germline V lookup: CDR1 SQVTM, CDR2 ANQGSEA. This CDR3 contains 12 residues. Between the trimmed V and J ends, which lost 8 bases and 8 bases, there was a span of 16 bases. Here the CDR3 DNA reads TGCAGCCTAATTTACGGGCGGGACATTCAGTACTTC. It is translated as CSLIYGRDIQYF.

This clonotype has only a few counts. One end of the junction does not line up with germline, which may come from a read error. The rearrangement joins TRBV6-1 to TRBJ2-6; maybe TRBD1 (5 bases). Germline CDR1 reads MNHNS; CDR2 reads SASEGT. The CDR3 covers 17 residues. The CDR3 sequence: CASTETGALSGANILTF. DNA of the CDR3: TGTGCCAGCACCGAGACTGGGGCCCTCTCTGGGGCCAACATCCTGACTTTC.

This clonotype came up once. The chain uses TRBV14 and TRBJ2-6; D uncertain. This CDR3 comprises 15 residues. Germline V CDR1 and CDR2: SGHDN, FVKESK. V gave up 11 bases and J gave up 2 bases, with 16 bases separating them. Written as DNA, the CDR3 is TGTGCCCGCATCCAAGGCGCAGCTGGGGCCAACGTCCTGACTTTC. Amino acids: CARIQGAAGANVLTF.

Details on this clonotype: The conserved phenylalanine or tryptophan is not found at the CDR3 terminus, so this likely reflects a read error. The DNA is left out, because the CDR3 cannot be placed on it with certainty; the CDR3 is given as TCRdb lists it. The rearrangement joins TRBV4-3 to TRBJ2-7; no DNA check was done on the table's D call, TRBD1. The CDR3 spans 17 residues, counting both ends. CDR1 is LGHNA and CDR2 is YSLEER in the germline V gene. The CDR3 sequence is CASSQEAPGTGRYEKYY.

Turning to this clonotype: Compared with germline, one end of the junction differs, possibly owing to a read error. The chain joins TRBV2 to TRBJ2-1, with D hard to call. The CDR3 sequence is 11 residues long. The germline CDR1 and CDR2 sequences are SNHLY and FYNNEI. The CDR3 protein is CTSRQNDEQFF. The CDR3, as DNA: TGTACCAGCAGGCAGAACGATGAGCAGTTCTTC.

This clonotype appeared many times. The V and J genes are TRBV12-3 or TRBV12-4 and TRBJ2-3; no reliable D call. The CDR3 is made up of 15 amino acids. The V and J ends lost 7 bases and 2 bases respectively, with 16 bases between them. The CDR3 reads CASTLRGENTDTQYF. CDR3 sequence (DNA): TGTGCCAGCACCCTGAGAGGAGAAAACACAGATACGCAGTATTTT.

A word on this clonotype: A read error may produce the germline difference seen at one junction end. The CDR3, as DNA: TGCGGCGTTGAAAATGTCGGACAAGGAGAGACCCGGTACTTC. It codes for CGVENVGQGETRYF. This chain joins TRBV29-1 and TRBJ2-5; weak D call: TRBD1 (5 bases). This CDR3 spans 14 amino acids. Germline V gene sequence: CDR1 SQVTM, CDR2 ANQGSEA.

The V gene is TRBV2, the J gene TRBJ2-7; 7 nucleotides match TRBD2. Looked up from germline, CDR1 is SNHLY and CDR2 is FYNNEI. This CDR3 is built from 15 residues. CDR3 sequence: CTNSDSPSGTYEQYF. DNA for the CDR3: TGTACCAACAGTGATTCTCCTAGCGGAACCTACGAGCAGTACTTC.

In the case of this clonotype: Mismatch with germline at one junction end may stem from a read error. The V gene is TRBV4-1, the J gene TRBJ2-2; D is possibly TRBD2 (5 bases). Germline V gives CDR1 MGHRA, CDR2 YSYEKL. The CDR3 runs to 14 residues. CDR3 sequence reads: CASTRTRNTGKLFF. DNA for the CDR3: TGCGCCAGTACCAGGACGAGGAACACCGGGAAGCTATTTTTT.

There are a few counts of this clonotype. Given the absence of the conserved phenylalanine or tryptophan at the CDR3 end, a read error is likely. The J gene is TRBJ1-1, the V gene TRBV25-1; unclear D gene. Trimming left V 0 bases short and J 8 bases short, with 7 bases between. This CDR3 contains 12 residues. Per the germline V gene, CDR1 is MGHDK and CDR2 is SYGVNS. CDR3 nucleotides: TGTGCCAGCAGTGAATACGGGGAAGAAGCTTTCTAT. Translating it yields CASSEYGEEAFY.